What follows describes a single T cell receptor beta chain. The antigen this receptor binds is unknown. No per-base quality is available; no much larger clone lies one base away. These data are taken from a study of blood T cell repertoires in COVID-19 (dated by TCRdb to about 2020). Study-level background: Samples from collaborators originated in the United States, Italy and Spain and spanned both the acute and convalescent phases of COVID-19. The repertoires were released in a freely available public database meant as a resource for research on the immune response to SARS-CoV-2. Deeply sampled blood TCRbeta repertoires from subjects exposed to, actively infected with, or recovered from COVID-19 were included in the dataset. The sample metadata nearly always contained a de-identified subject ID, COVID-19 status, age in years and sex. Where HLA class I and class II types were available, the types were taken from metadata supplied by the sample provider, not from assay-based typing. Samples were obtained from the ongoing ImmuneRACE study (first 160 participants) and from some 1,300 subjects provided by 6 global collaborators. The material from the prospective study consisted of cDNA or gDNA derived from T cells, B-cell-depleted T cells, or PBMCs.

TCRbeta CDR3 regions were amplified from genomic DNA by means of the immunoSEQ Assay, a bias-controlled multiplex PCR. The original pipeline was this. The number of nucleated cells in each sample was estimated by amplification of reference gene primers within the assay. To quantify the absolute abundance of each unique TCRbeta CDR3 rearrangement, sequence reads were collapsed and filtered. For each sample, productive Simpson clonality was calculated as the square root of Simpson's diversity index across productive rearrangements. Sourced from immuneACCESS, this table was stored by TCRdb with only in-frame sequences that have V and J called. A share of the clones is absent; for the studies checked, an unresolved V gene accounts for under half, and the remainder has no known explanation. V and J calls and clone size are given by that table; D and trimming were obtained from the DNA. The sample has some 110,000 clones on record, roughly 86% of them singletons. The top ten clonotypes cover approximately 4% of the sample.

From cysteine to phenylalanine, the CDR3 is 15 amino acids long. The CDR3 DNA has 45 bases and is translated from base 1. Per the germline V gene, SGHTA is the CDR1 and FQGTGA is the CDR2. For this chain, trimming is 4 bases at the V end and 8 bases at the J end, and the number of junction bases without a gene match is 10. Broader findings and caveats from the paper: Clinical and demographic metadata were provided uncurated, with the amount varying by source and participant.

The collaborating institutions used their own protocols to collect whole blood in K2EDTA tubes. For TCRbeta analysis, collaborator samples were shipped as frozen whole blood, as isolated PBMCs, or as DNA extracted from either sample type. Sequencing used peripheral blood. This TCR was recovered from a middle-aged man with acute or convalescent COVID-19. The V and J genes are TRBV7-3 and TRBJ2-3; 9 middle bases align to TRBD2. The CDR3 region reads CASSSPSGGLSTQYF. The nucleotides read TGTGCCAGCAGCTCACCCAGCGGGGGGTTGAGTACGCAGTATTTT.